What follows are 27 T cell receptor beta chains derived from one specimen sequenced in a study of blood T cell repertoires in COVID-19. Profiled with immunoSEQ multiplex PCR; TCRdb holds only in-frame clones, not every one. The sample holds about 140,000 clones, about 89% seen once. Material for sequencing was peripheral blood. The receptors here all came from a man aged 45 to 65 with active COVID-19.

This clone was found once. The rearrangement joins TRBV12-5 to TRBJ2-5; TRBD2 is a possible D gene (6 bases). V lost 5 bases and J lost 2, with 12 bases in between. CDR3 length: 14 residues. Germline assignment: CDR1 LGHNT and CDR2 FRNRAP. As DNA, the CDR3 is TGTGCTAGTGGTCCCCCCGCGGGACAAGAGACCCAGTACTTC. Protein product: CASGPPAGQETQYF.

The table lists this clone with a few counts. This chain's CDR3 is CARLSWVPRDEKLFF. The DNA for the CDR3 is TGTGCCCGCCTATCTTGGGTACCTCGGGATGAAAAACTGTTTTTT. V gene TRBV2 combines with J gene TRBJ1-4; D gene ambiguous. V lost 11 bases and J 6 bases, leaving 22 bases between the germline ends. Germline V CDR1 and CDR2: SNHLY, FYNNEI. This CDR3 contains 15 residues.

The rearrangement uses TRBV5-1 and TRBJ1-1; D unresolved. CDR3 length: 15 amino acids. Trimming took off 4 bases at V and 4 bases at J, with 17 bases between the two ends. Germline loops: CDR1 SGHRS, CDR2 YFSETQ. The CDR3 reads CASSALGSEGTEAFF. CDR3 DNA: TGCGCCAGCAGCGCCCTGGGGTCCGAGGGCACTGAAGCTTTCTTT. The variable domain in full, with the rest retrieved from reference TRBV5-1 and TRBJ1-1, is KAGVTQTPRYLIKTRGQQVTLSCSPISGHRSVSWYQQTPGQGLQFLFEYFSETQRNKGNFPGRFSGRQFSNSRSEMNVSTLELGDSALYLCASSALGSEGTEAFFGQGTRLTVV.

Here the CDR3 reads CASSRATGGSGNQPQHF. CDR3 bases: TGTGCCAGCAGCCGAGCCACAGGGGGCAGTGGAAATCAGCCCCAGCATTTT. The V and J genes are TRBV7-9 and TRBJ1-5; the match to TRBD1 covers 9 bases. The CDR3 covers 17 residues. V was pared by 5 bases and J by 4 bases, with 12 bases of the junction left unmatched. Germline V gives CDR1 SEHNR, CDR2 FQNEAQ (reference sequence).

The J gene is TRBJ2-1, the V gene TRBV27, with a possible D match to TRBD2 (6 bases). CDR1 MNHEY and CDR2 SMNVEV come from the germline V gene (reference sequence). The V end was cut by 5 bases, the J end by 6 bases, with 11 bases between. CDR3 length: 13 residues. The CDR3 bases are TGTGCCAGCAGTCAGTGGGGAGGCAATGAGCAGTTCTTC. Protein sequence: CASSQWGGNEQFF.

The chain links TRBV15 to TRBJ2-5; 8 nucleotides match TRBD1. Germline lookup yields CDR1 LNHNV and CDR2 YYDKDF (reference sequence). Trimming cost V 5 bases and J 3 bases; bases outside gene matches: 8. The CDR3 loop spans 15 amino acids. The CDR3: CATSFTTGGKETQYF. The CDR3 bases are TGTGCCACCAGCTTTACAACAGGGGGGAAAGAGACCCAGTACTTC. The whole variable domain, filled in from reference TRBV15 and TRBJ2-5, reads DAMVIQNPRYQVTQFGKPVTLSCSQTLNHNVMYWYQQKSSQAPKLLFHYYDKDFNNEADTPDNFQSRRPNTSFCFLDIRSPGLGDTAMYLCATSFTTGGKETQYFGPGTRLLVL.

This chain joins TRBV18 and TRBJ2-6, with 11 bases aligning to TRBD2. CDR1 is KGHSH and CDR2 is LQKENI in the germline V gene. J was trimmed by 0 bases and V by 3 bases; bases with no gene match: 4. CDR3 length: 18 residues. The CDR3, as DNA: TGTGCCAGCTCACCCCGACTAGCGGGAAGCTCTGGGGCCAACGTCCTGACTTTC. Its protein product is CASSPRLAGSSGANVLTF.

The chain has TRBV19 and TRBJ1-2, with TRBD1 matching 8 bases. This CDR3 is built from 16 residues. Germline CDR1 is LNHDA and CDR2 is SQIVND (reference sequence). With 5 bases clipped from V and 4 bases from J, the junction kept 12 bases outside the gene matches. The CDR3 region has the DNA TGTGCCAGTAGTCCGGGACAGGCGCTCCCGATCTATGGCTACACCTTC. Translation: CASSPGQALPIYGYTF. The whole variable domain, remainder taken from reference TRBV19 and TRBJ1-2, is DGGITQSPKYLFRKEGQNVTLSCEQNLNHDAMYWYRQDPGQGLRLIYYSQIVNDFQKGDIAEGYSVSREKKESFPLTVTSAQKNPTAFYLCASSPGQALPIYGYTFGSGTRLTVV.

CDR3 residues: CASSLAYILNTGELFF. In nucleotides, the CDR3 is TGTGCCAGCAGCTTAGCGTATATCTTGAACACCGGGGAGCTGTTTTTT. The V and J genes are TRBV7-2 and TRBJ2-2; D unclear. The V gene lost 0 bases and the J gene lost 1 base, with 9 bases spanning the gap. Germline CDR1 SGHTA, CDR2 FQGNSA. The CDR3 length is 16 residues.

The rearrangement links TRBV3-1 (or the pseudogene TRBV3-2) to TRBJ2-7; 8 bases agree with TRBD2. Trimming removed 1 base from V and 4 bases from J; junction bases left unmatched: 3. This CDR3 has 14 amino acids. Per germline, CDR1 LGHDT and CDR2 YNNKEL (reference sequence). The CDR3 sequence: CASSQAGGGYEQYF. In DNA, the CDR3 is TGTGCCAGCAGCCAAGCCGGGGGGGGGTACGAGCAGTACTTC.

The chain uses TRBV11-2 and TRBJ2-3; D is undetermined. Germline lookup yields CDR1 SGHAT and CDR2 FQNNGV. Trimming pared 4 bases from V and 7 bases from J, leaving 12 bases between. The CDR3 spans 13 residues. Here the CDR3 reads CASSSREEHTQYF. In DNA, the CDR3 is TGTGCCAGCAGCTCCAGAGAGGAACATACGCAGTATTTT. The full variable domain, completed using reference TRBV11-2 and TRBJ2-3, is EAGVAQSPRYKIIEKRQSVAFWCNPISGHATLYWYQQILGQGPKLLIQFQNNGVVDDSQLPKDRFSAERLKGVDSTLKIQPAKLEDSAVYLCASSSREEHTQYFGPGTRLTVL.

This chain connects TRBV25-1 to TRBJ2-1, with 11 bases identical to TRBD1. J was trimmed by 7 bases and V by 4 bases; bases with no gene match: 6. CDR1 and CDR2 (germline): MGHDK, SYGVNS. CDR3 size: 15 residues. In DNA form, the CDR3 reads TGTGCCAGCAGTGTCATGGGACAGGGGGGGAATGAGCAGTTCTTC. Translated, it gives CASSVMGQGGNEQFF.

The V call is TRBV27, the J call TRBJ2-1; TRBD1 matches at 8 bases. V lost 3 bases, J lost 2 bases, and 12 bases stayed unmatched. This CDR3 is built from 18 residues. Germline V gives CDR1 MNHEY, CDR2 SMNVEV (reference sequence). The CDR3 is CASSFEKVRDRTYNEQFF. CDR3 nucleotides: TGTGCCAGCAGTTTCGAGAAAGTCCGGGACAGGACCTACAATGAGCAGTTCTTC.

The rearrangement joins TRBV6-2 or TRBV6-3 to TRBJ2-3; the match to TRBD1 covers 9 bases. Germline CDR1 reads MNHEY; CDR2 reads SVGEGT. The CDR3 spans 16 residues. V was clipped by 6 bases and J by 4 bases; unmatched bases: 11. CDR3 sequence: CASSPHGTGSADTQYF. CDR3 DNA: TGTGCCAGCAGCCCACACGGGACAGGGTCAGCAGATACGCAGTATTTT.

This chain links TRBV20-1 with TRBJ1-2, with TRBD1 matching over 8 bases. Germline V CDR1 and CDR2: DFQATT, SNEGSKA (reference sequence). V lost 5 bases, J lost 6 bases, and 2 bases stayed unmatched. The CDR3 spans 11 residues. The CDR3 nucleotides read TGCAGTGCTTCGACAGGGGATGGCTACACCTTC. Translation: CSASTGDGYTF.

This chain joins TRBV7-9 and TRBJ1-4, with D perhaps matching TRBD1 (5 bases). This CDR3 is 15 amino acids long. From germline, CDR1 is SEHNR and CDR2 FQNEAQ (reference sequence). V gave up 5 bases and J gave up 7 bases, with 17 bases separating them. Here the CDR3 reads CASSPLGATIEKLFF. The CDR3 DNA sequence: TGTGCCAGCAGCCCCTTAGGGGCAACCATTGAAAAACTGTTTTTT.

This rearrangement joins TRBV2 to TRBJ1-2; D unclear. Trimming cost V 1 base and J 7 bases, with 4 bases left between them. Germline loops: CDR1 SNHLY, CDR2 FYNNEI. This CDR3 has 11 amino acids. The CDR3 nucleotides read TGTGCCAGCAGTGAAGGTAGTGGCTACACCTTC. The encoded protein is CASSEGSGYTF.

The chain recombines TRBV5-1 with TRBJ1-6; 8 nucleotides line up with TRBD1. This CDR3 is built from 15 residues. V shed 4 bases and J 7 bases; nucleotides not matched to a gene: 7. Germline-derived CDR1 and CDR2 are SGHRS and YFSETQ. The DNA for the CDR3 is TGCGCCAGCAGCGGGATGACAGGGGAGAATTCACCCCTCCACTTT. It yields the protein CASSGMTGENSPLHF.

The CDR3 region has the DNA TGCGCCAGCAGCTTAACTGGGGACAGGGCGTCCTACGAGCAGTACTTC. This sequence encodes CASSLTGDRASYEQYF. The chain is built from TRBV5-1 and TRBJ2-7; 9 bases line up with TRBD1. CDR1 and CDR2 from the germline V gene are SGHRS and YFSETQ. The CDR3 loop spans 16 amino acids. With V trimmed by 2 bases and J by 1 base, 7 bases remained unmatched.

The V call is TRBV23-1, the J call TRBJ2-2; 8 positions match TRBD2. TRBV23-1 falls under the ORF class, with uncertain function. With 2 bases clipped from V and 5 bases from J, the junction kept 25 bases outside the gene matches. The CDR3 covers 22 residues. CDR3: CASSQPLKQDPGPPGGTGELFF. Here the CDR3 DNA reads TGCGCCAGCAGTCAACCACTAAAGCAAGACCCCGGGCCCCCGGGAGGGACCGGGGAGCTGTTTTTT.

The rearrangement joins TRBV29-1 to TRBJ2-1, with 8 bases that match TRBD2. The CDR3 covers 15 residues. The germline gives CDR1 SQVTM, CDR2 ANQGSEA. The trim removed 4 bases at V and 3 bases at J, leaving 8 bases unmatched. The CDR3 region has the DNA TGCAGCGTTGTTGTAGGACTAGCTAACTACAATGAGCAGTTCTTC. Protein: CSVVVGLANYNEQFF.

The chain uses TRBV6-5 and TRBJ1-2; no clear D. Trimming cost V 6 bases and J 0 bases, with 11 bases left between them. Germline values: CDR1 MNHEY, CDR2 SVGAGI. The CDR3 sequence is 14 residues long. The DNA of the CDR3 is TGTGCCAGCAGCCCCGGGAGTCCTAACTATGGCTACACCTTC. It codes for CASSPGSPNYGYTF.

V is TRBV25-1 and J is TRBJ1-6, with D unclear. CDR1 and CDR2 (germline): MGHDK, SYGVNS. This CDR3 is 13 amino acids long. V was cut by 6 bases and J by 5 bases, with 8 bases left in between. The CDR3: CASRSRDNSPLHF. The CDR3 region has the DNA TGTGCCAGCAGGTCTAGAGATAATTCACCCCTCCACTTT.

The chain joins TRBV7-2 to TRBJ2-2; maybe TRBD1 (6 bases). The ends were cut back, 5 bases at V and 5 bases at J, with 12 bases in the middle. From germline, CDR1 is SGHTA and CDR2 FQGNSA. There are 14 residues in the CDR3. The CDR3 DNA reads as TGTGCCAGCAGCACACAGGGCTGGACCGGGGAGCTGTTTTTT. It codes for CASSTQGWTGELFF.

The rearrangement links TRBV7-2 to TRBJ1-5, with TRBD1 matching over 7 bases. The CDR3 totals 15 residues. CDR1 is SGHTA and CDR2 is FQGNSA in the germline V gene. Trimming at V came to 5 bases and at J to 6 bases, leaving 10 bases not matched to a gene. The CDR3 loop is CASSPGQERSQPQHF. In nucleotides, the CDR3 is TGTGCCAGCAGCCCCGGACAGGAGCGTAGTCAGCCCCAGCATTTT.

This chain joins TRBV30 and TRBJ2-5; TRBD1 is a possible D gene (6 bases). V lost 0 bases to trimming and J lost 2 bases, with 7 bases between them. The CDR3 has 13 amino acids. From germline, CDR1 is GTSNPN and CDR2 SVGIG (reference sequence). DNA of the CDR3: TGTGCCTGGAGTGTAACAGGGCAAGAGACCCAGTACTTC. Amino acids: CAWSVTGQETQYF.

This rearrangement joins TRBV6-5 to TRBJ1-1, with D hard to call. Trimming removed 7 bases from V and 7 bases from J, with 13 bases in between. Looked up from germline, CDR1 is MNHEY and CDR2 is SVGAGI. The CDR3 totals 12 residues. The CDR3 loop is CASISTEGEAFF. The DNA of the CDR3 is TGTGCCAGCATTTCAACGGAGGGTGAAGCTTTCTTT.